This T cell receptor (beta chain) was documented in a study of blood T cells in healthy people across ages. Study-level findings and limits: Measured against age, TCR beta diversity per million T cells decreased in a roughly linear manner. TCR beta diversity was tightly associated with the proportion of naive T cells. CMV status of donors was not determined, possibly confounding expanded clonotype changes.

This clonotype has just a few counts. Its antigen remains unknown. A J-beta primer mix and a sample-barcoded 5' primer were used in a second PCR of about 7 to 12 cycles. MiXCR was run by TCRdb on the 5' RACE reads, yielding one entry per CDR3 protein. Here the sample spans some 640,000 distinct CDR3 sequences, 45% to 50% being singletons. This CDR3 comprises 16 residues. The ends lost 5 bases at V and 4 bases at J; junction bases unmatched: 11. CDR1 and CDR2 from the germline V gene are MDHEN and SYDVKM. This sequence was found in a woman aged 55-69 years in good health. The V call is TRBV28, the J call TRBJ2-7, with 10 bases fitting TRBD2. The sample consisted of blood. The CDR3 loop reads CASSDRGGLAAYEQYF. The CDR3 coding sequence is TGTGCCAGCAGTGACCGAGGAGGACTAGCGGCATACGAGCAGTACTTC.